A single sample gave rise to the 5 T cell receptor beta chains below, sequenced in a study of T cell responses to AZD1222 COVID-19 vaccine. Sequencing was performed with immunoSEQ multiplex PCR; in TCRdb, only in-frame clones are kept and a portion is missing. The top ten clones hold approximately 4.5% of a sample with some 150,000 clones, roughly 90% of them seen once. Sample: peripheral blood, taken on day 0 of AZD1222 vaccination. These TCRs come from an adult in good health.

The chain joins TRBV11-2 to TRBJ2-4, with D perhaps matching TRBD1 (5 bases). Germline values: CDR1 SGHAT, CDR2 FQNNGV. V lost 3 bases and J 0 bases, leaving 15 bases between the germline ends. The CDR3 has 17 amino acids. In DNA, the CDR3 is TGTGCCAGCAGCTTCCCCGTTAGGGGCCTAGCCAAAAACATTCAGTACTTC. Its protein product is CASSFPVRGLAKNIQYF.

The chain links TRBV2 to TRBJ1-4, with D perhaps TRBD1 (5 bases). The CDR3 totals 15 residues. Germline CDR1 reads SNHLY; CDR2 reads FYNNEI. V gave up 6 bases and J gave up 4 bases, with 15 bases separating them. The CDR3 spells CASSLDSLHNEKLFF. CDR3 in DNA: TGTGCCAGCAGCCTAGACAGCCTACATAATGAAAAACTGTTTTTT.

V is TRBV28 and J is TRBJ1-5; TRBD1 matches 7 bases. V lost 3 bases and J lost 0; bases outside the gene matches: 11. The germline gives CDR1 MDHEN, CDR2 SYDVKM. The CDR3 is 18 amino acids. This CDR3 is CASSFEGAGHYSNQPQHF. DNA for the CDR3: TGTGCCAGCAGTTTTGAGGGGGCGGGACATTATAGCAATCAGCCCCAGCATTTT.

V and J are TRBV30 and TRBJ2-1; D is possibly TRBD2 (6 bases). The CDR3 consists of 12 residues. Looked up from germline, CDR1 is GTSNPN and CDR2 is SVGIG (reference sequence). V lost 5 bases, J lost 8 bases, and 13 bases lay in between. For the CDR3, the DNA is TGTGCCTGGGGGACTGTGGGGTATGAGCAGTTCTTC. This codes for CAWGTVGYEQFF.

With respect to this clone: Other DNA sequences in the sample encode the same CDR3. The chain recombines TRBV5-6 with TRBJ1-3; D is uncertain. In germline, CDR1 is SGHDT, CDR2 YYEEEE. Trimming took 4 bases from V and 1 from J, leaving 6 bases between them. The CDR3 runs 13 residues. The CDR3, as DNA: TGTGCCAGCAGCCTGGATTCTGGAAACACCATATATTTT. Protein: CASSLDSGNTIYF.